The clone carrying this T cell receptor beta chain was counted ten times or more. No antigen is known for it. The data derive from a study of T cells in Graves' hyperthyroidism and ophthalmopathy. Authors of the study amplified TCR beta CDR3 regions from RNA transcripts. The HTBI set primed first-round TCR CDR3 RT-PCR. Each CDR3 protein is one row after TCRdb ran MiXCR on the multiplex PCR reads. The sample holds some 350,000 distinct CDR3 sequences, roughly 15% seen once. Study-wide results and limits: Most expanded thyroid clonotypes above 0.001 recurred in blood.

The sequenced sample consisted of blood. This clonotype was obtained from a woman in her sixties with Graves' ophthalmopathy.

The CDR3 DNA follows: TGTGCCAGCAGCTTAGTCACAGGAGTTGATCAGCCCCAGCATTTT. It yields the protein CASSLVTGVDQPQHF. The rearrangement links TRBV28 to TRBJ1-5, with a tentative D call TRBD1 (5 bases). The CDR3 spans 15 residues. V was shortened by 6 bases and J by 5 bases, with 17 bases between the two germline ends. CDR1 and CDR2 (germline): MDHEN, SYDVKM.